The source of this T cell receptor (beta chain) is a study of blood T cell repertoires in COVID-19. Profiled with immunoSEQ multiplex PCR; TCRdb holds only in-frame clones, not every one. The sample holds some 170,000 clones, around 80% seen once. The CDR3 spans 15 residues. CDR1 SGHNT and CDR2 YENEEA come from the germline V gene. V shed 1 base, J shed 10 bases, and the junction held 5 bases outside the gene matches. The J gene is TRBJ2-1, the V gene TRBV11-3; 12 bases align to TRBD2. This receptor was identified in a woman aged 45-65 years who had recovered from COVID-19. Sequenced sample: PBMCs or T cells enriched from blood (not recorded which). The CDR3 spells CASSLGGLAGGEQFF. The CDR3 bases are TGTGCCAGCAGCTTAGGGGGACTAGCGGGTGGCGAGCAGTTCTTC.